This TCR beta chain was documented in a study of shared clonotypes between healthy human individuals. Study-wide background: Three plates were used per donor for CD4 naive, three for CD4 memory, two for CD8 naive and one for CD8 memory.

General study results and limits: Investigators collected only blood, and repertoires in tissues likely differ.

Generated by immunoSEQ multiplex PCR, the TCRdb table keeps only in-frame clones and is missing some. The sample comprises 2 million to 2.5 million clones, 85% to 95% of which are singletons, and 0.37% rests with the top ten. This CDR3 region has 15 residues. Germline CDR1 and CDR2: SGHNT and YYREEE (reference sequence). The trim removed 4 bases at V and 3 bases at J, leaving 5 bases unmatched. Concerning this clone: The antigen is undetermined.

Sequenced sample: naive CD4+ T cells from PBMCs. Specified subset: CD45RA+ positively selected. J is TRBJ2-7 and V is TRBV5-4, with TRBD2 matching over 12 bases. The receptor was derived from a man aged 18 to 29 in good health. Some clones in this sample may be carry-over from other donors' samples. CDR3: CASSAGLAGNYEQYF. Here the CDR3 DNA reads TGTGCCAGCAGCGCGGGACTAGCGGGCAACTACGAGCAGTACTTC.